Following are 20 T cell receptor beta chains from one sample sequenced in a study of T cell changes during pregnancy in multiple sclerosis. Libraries were prepared by immunoSEQ multiplex PCR; TCRdb keeps only in-frame clonotypes and omits some of them. The table lists about 81,000 clones, about 93% of them singletons, with around 1.4% in the top ten. Sequences were derived from peripheral blood, sampled in the third trimester of pregnancy. Every receptor here comes from a female donor in good health, enrolled as a control in a pregnancy study.

This sequence joins TRBV10-3 and TRBJ2-4; maybe TRBD1 (6 bases). Germline values: CDR1 ENHRY, CDR2 SYGVKD. CDR3 size: 13 residues. Trimming cost V 10 bases and J 1 base, with 11 bases left between them. DNA for the CDR3: TGTGCCACCGAGGGGGTGGCCAAAAACATTCAGTACTTC. Protein product: CATEGVAKNIQYF.

The chain employs TRBV27 and TRBJ1-1; D remains ambiguous. Trimming left V 2 bases short and J 1 base short, with 5 bases between. The CDR3 is 13 residues long. Per germline, CDR1 MNHEY and CDR2 SMNVEV (reference sequence). CDR3 region: CASSLTENTEAFF. Written as DNA, the CDR3 is TGTGCCAGCAGTTTAACAGAGAACACTGAAGCTTTCTTT.

The chain uses TRBV5-5 and TRBJ1-4; D perhaps matches TRBD1 (5 bases). The CDR3 length is 14 residues. The V gene lost 4 bases and the J gene lost 8 bases, with 15 bases spanning the gap. CDR1 and CDR2 from the germline V gene are SGHKS and YYEKEE (reference sequence). The CDR3 sequence is CASSGHPGAEKLFF. CDR3 in DNA: TGTGCCAGCAGCGGACACCCCGGAGCCGAAAAACTGTTTTTT.

This chain joins TRBV6-1 and TRBJ2-7, with 7 bases identical to TRBD1. Unmatched junction bases numbered 6, after V lost 4 bases and J lost 3 bases. Germline CDR1 is MNHNS and CDR2 is SASEGT. This CDR3 region has 14 residues. The CDR3 region has the DNA TGTGCCAGCAGTGGAGACAGGGTACGCTACGAGCAGTACTTC. Its protein product is CASSGDRVRYEQYF.

The V gene is TRBV7-8, the J gene TRBJ2-5, with 9 bases lining up with TRBD1. Trimming took 5 bases from V and 5 from J; bases not matched to a gene: 6. Germline CDR1 SGHVS, CDR2 FQNEAQ. This CDR3 region has 14 residues. CDR3 coding DNA: TGTGCCAGCAGCCTAGGGACAGGGCTCGAGACCCAGTACTTC. As protein: CASSLGTGLETQYF.

This rearrangement joins TRBV11-1 to TRBJ2-6; D is perhaps TRBD2 (5 bases). There are 18 residues in the CDR3. Germline assignment: CDR1 SGHAT and CDR2 FQDESV (reference sequence). The germline V and J ends were trimmed by 4 bases and 0 bases, with 16 bases remaining between them. CDR3 amino acids: CASSSPDGVSSGANVLTF. The CDR3, as DNA: TGTGCCAGCAGCTCCCCAGACGGGGTAAGCTCTGGGGCCAACGTCCTGACTTTC.

This chain connects TRBV29-1 to TRBJ1-3; the D is unclear. The CDR3 is 14 amino acids. Trimming removed 5 bases from V and 2 bases from J, with 13 bases in between. CDR1 SQVTM and CDR2 ANQGSEA come from the germline V gene. The DNA for the CDR3 is TGCAGCGTTCTCCCGAGTCGGGCTGGAAACACCATATATTTT. Its translation: CSVLPSRAGNTIYF.

The V call is TRBV27, the J call TRBJ2-3; 9 bases are a match to TRBD2. The germline CDR1 and CDR2 sequences are MNHEY and SMNVEV (reference sequence). The J segment lost 9 bases and the V segment lost 2 bases, leaving 9 bases of the junction unmatched. The CDR3 spans 15 residues. CDR3 in amino acids: CASSLSGGYRFTQYF. CDR3 DNA: TGTGCCAGCAGTTTAAGCGGGGGGTACCGTTTCACGCAGTATTTT.

The chain links TRBV5-1 to TRBJ2-1, with 10 bases aligning to TRBD2. This CDR3 contains 14 residues. J lost 14 bases, V lost 8 bases, and 16 bases had no gene match. Per the germline V gene, CDR1 is SGHRS and CDR2 is YFSETQ. The CDR3 region has the DNA TGCGCCAGTAACCATGCTAGCGGGAGAGGGAATGAGTTCTTC. It yields the protein CASNHASGRGNEFF.

This sequence joins TRBV28 and TRBJ2-3; TRBD2 is a possible D gene (6 bases). This CDR3 contains 15 residues. Per germline, CDR1 MDHEN and CDR2 SYDVKM. The V end was cut by 5 bases, the J end by 6 bases, with 18 bases between. This CDR3 is CASSPRNGGVDTQYF. The CDR3 coding sequence is TGTGCCAGCAGTCCTCGAAACGGAGGGGTTGATACGCAGTATTTT. The full variable domain, its missing parts supplied by reference TRBV28 and TRBJ2-3, is DVKVTQSSRYLVKRTGEKVFLECVQDMDHENMFWYRQDPGLGLRLIYFSYDVKMKEKGDIPEGYSVSREKKERFSLILESASTNQTSMYLCASSPRNGGVDTQYFGPGTRLTVL.

This rearrangement joins TRBV18 to TRBJ2-1; perhaps TRBD2 as D (5 bases). Germline CDR1 and CDR2: KGHSH and LQKENI. This CDR3 contains 15 residues. V dropped 3 bases and J dropped 1 base, with 10 bases sitting between them. The CDR3, as DNA: TGTGCCAGCTCACCCCTGACGGGATCCTACAATGAGCAGTTCTTC. It specifies CASSPLTGSYNEQFF.

The chain combines TRBV30 with TRBJ2-1, with D perhaps matching TRBD1 (5 bases). Trimming took 2 bases from V and 4 from J, leaving 12 bases between them. Germline V gene sequence: CDR1 GTSNPN, CDR2 SVGIG (reference sequence). This CDR3 has 14 residues. Here the CDR3 reads CAWSTGTLYNEQFF. The CDR3 nucleotides read TGTGCCTGGAGTACAGGAACCCTATACAATGAGCAGTTCTTC.

The V call is TRBV1, the J call TRBJ2-1; the D call TRBD1 from the table was never checked on the DNA. TRBV1 represents a pseudogene. This CDR3 has 12 amino acids. For the CDR3, the DNA is TGCACCAGCAGAACAGAATTCGATGAGCAGTTCTTC. This sequence encodes CTSRTEFDEQFF.

The V gene is TRBV28, the J gene TRBJ2-5; a possible D gene is TRBD1 (6 bases). The CDR3 length is 13 residues. The germline CDR1 and CDR2 sequences are MDHEN and SYDVKM. Trimming pared 7 bases from V and 2 bases from J, leaving 11 bases between. CDR3 bases: TGTGCCAGCAACCTACAGGGTCAAGAGACCCAGTACTTC. Amino acids: CASNLQGQETQYF.

The genes are TRBV6-5 and TRBJ1-3; TRBD1 is a possible D gene (6 bases). Between the trimmed V and J ends, which lost 6 bases and 1 base, there was a span of 10 bases. The CDR3 extends over 14 amino acids. Germline V lookup: CDR1 MNHEY, CDR2 SVGAGI. CDR3 protein: CASRETGSGNTIYF. CDR3 coding DNA: TGTGCCAGCAGAGAAACAGGGTCTGGAAACACCATATATTTT.

The V and J genes are TRBV28 and TRBJ1-5; D perhaps matches TRBD1 (5 bases). The CDR3 is 17 amino acids. The V end lost 3 bases, the J end lost 7 bases, and 22 bases lay between the germline ends. Germline-derived CDR1 and CDR2 are MDHEN and SYDVKM. The CDR3 DNA is TGTGCCAGCAGTTTGGGAGTTGAACGGGGGACGCGGCAGCCCCAGCATTTT. Encoded protein: CASSLGVERGTRQPQHF. Full variable domain (remainder filled in from reference TRBV28 and TRBJ1-5): DVKVTQSSRYLVKRTGEKVFLECVQDMDHENMFWYRQDPGLGLRLIYFSYDVKMKEKGDIPEGYSVSREKKERFSLILESASTNQTSMYLCASSLGVERGTRQPQHFGDGTRLSIL.

The chain employs TRBV5-1 and TRBJ2-5; 10 bases align to TRBD2. The CDR3 extends over 19 amino acids. Looked up from germline, CDR1 is SGHRS and CDR2 is YFSETQ. The V segment lost 2 bases and the J segment 5 bases; nucleotides outside the gene matches: 18. This chain's CDR3 is CASSLRRSSGSIRGETQYF. CDR3 nucleotide sequence: TGCGCCAGCAGCTTAAGGCGGTCTAGCGGGAGTATAAGGGGGGAGACCCAGTACTTC.

The DNA of the CDR3 is TGCACGCCCCGGGGGGTTGAAGAGACCCAGTACTTC. It codes for CTPRGVEETQYF. The chain recombines TRBV1 with TRBJ2-5; the table's D gene call, TRBD2, was not cross checked with the DNA. TRBV1 is noted as a pseudogene. This CDR3 has 12 amino acids.

The V call is TRBV6-1, the J call TRBJ1-5; D gene uncertain. With 0 bases removed from V and 5 bases from J, the gap between germline ends came to 11 bases. Germline values: CDR1 MNHNS, CDR2 SASEGT. This CDR3 comprises 15 residues. The CDR3 sequence is CASSEALRTYQPQHF. CDR3 in DNA: TGTGCCAGCAGTGAAGCACTCAGGACTTATCAGCCCCAGCATTTT.

This clone is a singleton in its sample. The CDR3, as DNA: TGTGCCAGCAAACCCGAGGCGCTCCGCCCCTACGAGCAGTACTTC. It yields the protein CASKPEALRPYEQYF. The J gene is TRBJ2-7, the V gene TRBV28; no definite D call. The V end lost 7 bases, the J end lost 2 bases, and 18 bases lay between the germline ends. CDR1 and CDR2 from the germline V gene are MDHEN and SYDVKM. CDR3 length equals 15 residues. The complete variable domain, with remaining parts taken from reference TRBV28 and TRBJ2-7, reads DVKVTQSSRYLVKRTGEKVFLECVQDMDHENMFWYRQDPGLGLRLIYFSYDVKMKEKGDIPEGYSVSREKKERFSLILESASTNQTSMYLCASKPEALRPYEQYFGPGTRLTVT.